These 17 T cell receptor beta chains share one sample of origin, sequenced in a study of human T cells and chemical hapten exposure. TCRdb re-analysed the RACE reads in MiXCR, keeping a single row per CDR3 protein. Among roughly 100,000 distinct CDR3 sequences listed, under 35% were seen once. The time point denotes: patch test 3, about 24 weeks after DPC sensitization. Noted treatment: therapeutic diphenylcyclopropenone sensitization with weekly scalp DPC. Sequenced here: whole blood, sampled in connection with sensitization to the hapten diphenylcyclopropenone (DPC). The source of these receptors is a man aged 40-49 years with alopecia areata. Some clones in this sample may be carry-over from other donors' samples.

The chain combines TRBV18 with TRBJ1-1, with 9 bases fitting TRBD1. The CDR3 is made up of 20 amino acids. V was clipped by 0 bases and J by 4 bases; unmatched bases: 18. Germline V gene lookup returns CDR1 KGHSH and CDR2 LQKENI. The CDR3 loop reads CASSPPIFRAGTGSGTEAFF. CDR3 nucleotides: TGTGCCAGCTCACCACCGATTTTCAGGGCAGGGACAGGGTCGGGCACTGAAGCTTTCTTT.

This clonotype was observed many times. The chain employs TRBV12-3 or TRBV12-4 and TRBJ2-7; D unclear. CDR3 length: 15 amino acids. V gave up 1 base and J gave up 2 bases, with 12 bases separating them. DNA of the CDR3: TGTGCCAGCAGTTTAGGCGGTAGCCGCACCTACGAGCAGTACTTC. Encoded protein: CASSLGGSRTYEQYF.

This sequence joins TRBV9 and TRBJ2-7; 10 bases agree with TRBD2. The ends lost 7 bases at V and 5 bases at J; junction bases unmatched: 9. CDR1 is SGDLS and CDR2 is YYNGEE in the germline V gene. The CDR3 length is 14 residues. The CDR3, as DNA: TGTGCCAGCGCAATCCCTAGCGGGAGACACGAGCAGTACGTC. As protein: CASAIPSGRHEQYV.

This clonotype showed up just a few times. Written as DNA, the CDR3 is TGTGCCAGCAGTTATCGGGGTTCAAACACTGAAGCTTTCTTT. Encoded protein: CASSYRGSNTEAFF. The genes are TRBV6-2 or TRBV6-3 and TRBJ1-1; D remains unclear. Trimming pared 3 bases from V and 2 bases from J, leaving 10 bases between. The CDR3 has 14 residues. The germline CDR1 and CDR2 sequences are MNHEY and SVGEGT.

CDR3 amino acids: CASSQVGRPNTEAFF. In nucleotides, the CDR3 is TGTGCCAGCAGCCAAGTGGGCAGACCGAACACTGAAGCTTTCTTT. The chain couples TRBV3-1 to TRBJ1-1; no definite D call. Germline V lookup: CDR1 LGHDT, CDR2 YNNKEL (reference sequence). CDR3 size: 15 residues. Trimming took 1 base from V and 1 from J, leaving 10 bases between them.

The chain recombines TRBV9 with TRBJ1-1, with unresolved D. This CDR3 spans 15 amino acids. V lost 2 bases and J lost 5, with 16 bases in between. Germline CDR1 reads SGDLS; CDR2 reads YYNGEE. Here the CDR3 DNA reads TGTGCCAGCAGCGTTAGCTCATCCCTCGTGACTGAAGCTTTCTTT. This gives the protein CASSVSSSLVTEAFF. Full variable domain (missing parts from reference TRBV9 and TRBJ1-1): DSGVTQTPKHLITATGQRVTLRCSPRSGDLSVYWYQQSLDQGLQFLIQYYNGEERAKGNILERFSAQQFPDLHSELNLSSLELGDSALYFCASSVSSSLVTEAFFGQGTRLTVV.

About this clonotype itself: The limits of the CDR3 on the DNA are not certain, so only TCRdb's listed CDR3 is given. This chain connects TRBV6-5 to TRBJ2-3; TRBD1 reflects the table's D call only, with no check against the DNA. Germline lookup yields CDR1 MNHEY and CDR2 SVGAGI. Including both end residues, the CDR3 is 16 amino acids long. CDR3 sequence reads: CASSWGAGAPGDTQYF.

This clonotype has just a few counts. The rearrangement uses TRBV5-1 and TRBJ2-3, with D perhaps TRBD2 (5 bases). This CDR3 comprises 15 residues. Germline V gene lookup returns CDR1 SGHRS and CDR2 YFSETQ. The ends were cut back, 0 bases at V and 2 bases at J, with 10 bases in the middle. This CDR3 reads CASSLVLAATDTQYF. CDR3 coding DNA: TGCGCCAGCAGCTTGGTCCTAGCCGCCACAGATACGCAGTATTTT.

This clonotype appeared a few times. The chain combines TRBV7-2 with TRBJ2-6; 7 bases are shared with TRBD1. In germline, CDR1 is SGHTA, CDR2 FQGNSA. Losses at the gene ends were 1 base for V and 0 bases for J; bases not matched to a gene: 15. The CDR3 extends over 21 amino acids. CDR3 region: CASSLGRGRSGTLSGANVLTF. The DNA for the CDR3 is TGTGCCAGCAGCTTAGGTAGGGGGCGGAGCGGAACCCTCTCTGGGGCCAACGTCCTGACTTTC.

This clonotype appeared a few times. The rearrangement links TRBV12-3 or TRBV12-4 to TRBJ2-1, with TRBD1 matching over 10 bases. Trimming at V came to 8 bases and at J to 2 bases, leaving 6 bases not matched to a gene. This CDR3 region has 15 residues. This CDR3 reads CASLAGTGAYNEQFF. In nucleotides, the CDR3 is TGTGCCAGCCTAGCCGGGACAGGGGCCTACAATGAGCAGTTCTTC.

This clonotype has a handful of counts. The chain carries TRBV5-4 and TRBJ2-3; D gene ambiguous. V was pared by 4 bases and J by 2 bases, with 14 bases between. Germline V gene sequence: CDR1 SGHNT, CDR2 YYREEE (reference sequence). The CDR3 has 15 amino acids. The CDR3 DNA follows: TGTGCCAGCAGCCGCGACGCAGTAAACACAGATACGCAGTATTTT. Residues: CASSRDAVNTDTQYF.

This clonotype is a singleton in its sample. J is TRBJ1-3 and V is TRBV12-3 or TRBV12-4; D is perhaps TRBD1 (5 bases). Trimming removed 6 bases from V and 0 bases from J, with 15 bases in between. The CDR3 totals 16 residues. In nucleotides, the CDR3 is TGTGCCAGCAGCTCCAAGGGGCCCAGCTCTGGAAACACCATATATTTT. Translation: CASSSKGPSSGNTIYF.

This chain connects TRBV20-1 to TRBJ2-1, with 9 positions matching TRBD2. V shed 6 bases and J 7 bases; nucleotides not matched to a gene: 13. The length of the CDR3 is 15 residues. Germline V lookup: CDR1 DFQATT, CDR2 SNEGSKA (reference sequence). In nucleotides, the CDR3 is TGCAGTGCCAGGGGGACTAGCCTAGTCTATAATGAGCAGTTCTTC. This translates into CSARGTSLVYNEQFF.

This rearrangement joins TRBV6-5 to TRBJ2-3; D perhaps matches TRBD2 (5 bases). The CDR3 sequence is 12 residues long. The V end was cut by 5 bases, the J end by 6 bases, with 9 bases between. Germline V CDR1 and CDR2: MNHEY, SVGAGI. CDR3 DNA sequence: TGTGCCAGCAGTAGCGGAATCGATACGCAGTATTTT. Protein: CASSSGIDTQYF.

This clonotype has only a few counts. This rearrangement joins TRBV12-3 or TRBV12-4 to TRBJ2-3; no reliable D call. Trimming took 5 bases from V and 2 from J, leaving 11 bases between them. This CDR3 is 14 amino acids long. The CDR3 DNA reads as TGTGCCAGCAGTCATACGGACCCCACAGATACGCAGTATTTT. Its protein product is CASSHTDPTDTQYF.

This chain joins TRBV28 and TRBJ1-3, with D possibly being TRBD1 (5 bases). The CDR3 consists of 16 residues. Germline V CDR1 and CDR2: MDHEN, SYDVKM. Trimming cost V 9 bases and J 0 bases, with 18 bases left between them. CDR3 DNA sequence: TGTGCCAGTTCACAGGAAGGCCTCGTCTCTGGAAACACCATATATTTT. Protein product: CASSQEGLVSGNTIYF.

This chain's CDR3 is CASSLSRNTNYGYTF. CDR3 bases: TGCGCCAGCAGCTTGAGCAGAAATACTAACTATGGCTACACCTTC. The chain couples TRBV5-1 to TRBJ1-2; D gene uncertain. The CDR3 consists of 15 residues. Trimming stripped 1 base from V and 0 bases from J, with 10 bases between. Germline values: CDR1 SGHRS, CDR2 YFSETQ.